This paragraph covers one TCR beta chain sequence. Its antigen remains unknown. Treatment here: some 19 received Ad26.COV2.S at low or high dose, single or two shots; several received placebo; per-sample allocation not given. Samples were taken on day 63 after the first vaccine or placebo injection. The repertoire was sequenced with immunoSEQ multiplex PCR; TCRdb's copy has only in-frame clones and lacks some. The sample shows hundreds of thousands of clones, around 87% of them seen only once. The V gene lost 6 bases and the J gene lost 5 bases, with 16 bases spanning the gap. Per germline, CDR1 MNHEY and CDR2 SVGAGI. The CDR3 is made up of 14 amino acids. The data stem from a study of Ad26.COV2.S vaccination and SARS-CoV-2 variants. Whole-study context: Donor allocation was to the COV1001 Ad26.COV2.S trial arm. Intramuscularly, Ad26.COV2.S was given either once or twice, 56 days apart.

Study-wide findings and caveats: Spike-specific CD8+ and CD4+ T cell responses reportedly showed substantial breadth after vaccination.

The chain recombines TRBV6-5 with TRBJ2-5, with D maybe TRBD1 (5 bases). The sequencing here drew on peripheral blood, taken in a trial of Ad26.COV2.S vaccine versus placebo. The receptor comes from a person aged 18-60 years who received the Ad26.COV2.S COVID-19 vaccine or a placebo. The CDR3 here is CASSLTTAQETQYF. The CDR3 region has the DNA TGTGCCAGCAGCTTAACGACAGCTCAGGAGACCCAGTACTTC.